This T cell receptor beta chain derives from a study listed by TCRdb under 2016. The library was generated by RT-PCR. For sequencing, an Illumina MiSeq was employed. TCRdb's own reprocessing of the public reads used fastp at Q25 and MiXCR and kept productive beta chains. Entries that share a CDR3 protein sequence are merged under the most common genes and DNA. For this sample there are about 680,000 distinct CDR3 sequences; around 14% appear just once. The ten top clones hold 3% to 4.5% of the sample. Taken from the germline V gene (reference sequence), the CDR1 and CDR2 loops are LGHDT and YNNKEL. Inclusive of the bounding cysteine and phenylalanine, the CDR3 is 14 residues long. Only CDR3 DNA remains: 42 bases, in frame from the first base. V and J are truncated by 2 bases and 4 bases respectively, leaving an intervening sequence of 10 bases. Many counts were recorded for this clonotype. The specificity of this receptor is unknown. No qualities accompany the bases; no much larger clone lies one base away.

Sequencing was done on a sample of memory CD4+ T cells from blood. This clonotype originated in a female donor in good health, serving as a healthy control. The sequence is built from TRBV3-1 and TRBJ2-3, with the D gene call left open. The encoded CDR3 is CASSQHWDSDTQYF. The nucleotide sequence reads as follows: TGTGCCAGCAGCCAACATTGGGATTCAGATACGCAGTATTTT.